What follows are 32 T cell receptor beta chains derived from one specimen sequenced in a study of CXCR3-negative and CXCR3-positive naive CD8 T cells. The study, taken as a whole, reports: Higher TRB CDR3 hydrophobicity marked CXCR3-positive naive cells relative to CXCR3-negative naive cells.

cDNA libraries for TRB were generated by 5' RACE incorporating UMI labels. TCRdb re-called the 5' RACE reads and catalogs CDR3 proteins one per entry, DNA excluded. This table holds tens of thousands of distinct CDR3 sequences. These receptors' antigens are unknown. Sequenced sample: naive CXCR3+ CD8+ T cells from blood. As to subset: CD45RO-CCR7+CD27+CD95- naive CD8+ T cells expressing CXCR3 (TNR3+). These receptors came from a human donor in good health. Some clones in this sample may be carry-over from other donors' samples.

This chain links TRBV29-1 with TRBJ1-5. The CDR3 extends over 13 amino acids. Germline CDR1 and CDR2: SQVTM and ANQGSEA. CDR3: CSVGGYSNQPQHF.

V gene TRBV12-3 or TRBV12-4 combines with J gene TRBJ2-1; TCRdb returns TRBD2, unconfirmable since there is no DNA. The CDR3 is 13 residues long. The CDR3 loop reads CASSLGGEGEQFF.

The genes are TRBV5-1 and TRBJ2-7. The CDR3 consists of 15 residues. The germline CDR1 and CDR2 sequences are SGHRS and YFSETQ. The CDR3 loop reads CASSYGQGRSYEQYF.

The rearrangement links TRBV12-3 or TRBV12-4 to TRBJ2-1; with no DNA, the TCRdb D assignment of TRBD1 cannot be verified. The CDR3 loop spans 15 amino acids. The CDR3 is CASIETGGRDNEQFF.

The genes are TRBV4-2 and TRBJ2-7; no DNA is available, so the TRBD2 call from TCRdb remains unchecked. The CDR3 totals 16 residues. CDR1 is LGHNA and CDR2 is YNFKEQ in the germline V gene. CDR3 in amino acids: CASSQDFRTSGNEQYF.

This CDR3 reads CASSLSFETQYF. The chain combines TRBV28 with TRBJ2-5. In germline, CDR1 is MDHEN, CDR2 SYDVKM. This CDR3 has 12 residues.

The V and J genes are TRBV6-6 and TRBJ2-4; TCRdb gives TRBD1 as the D gene, but with no DNA this cannot be confirmed. This CDR3 is 14 amino acids long. CDR1 MNHNY and CDR2 SVGAGI come from the germline V gene (reference sequence). The CDR3 protein is CASSTASLRDIQYF.

V gene TRBV29-1 combines with J gene TRBJ2-3. Germline V CDR1 and CDR2: SQVTM, ANQGSEA. There are 12 residues in the CDR3. The CDR3 sequence: CSVDTRTDTQYF.

The rearrangement links TRBV6-2 or TRBV6-3 to TRBJ2-3; checking the TCRdb D call of TRBD2 is not possible without DNA. The CDR3 sequence is 18 residues long. Germline CDR1 is MNHEY and CDR2 is SVGEGT. CDR3 amino acids: CASSSKLVAGFGTDTQYF.

V is TRBV7-6 and J is TRBJ2-2; the D gene TCRdb calls, TRBD1, cannot be checked with no DNA. Germline V lookup: CDR1 SGHVS, CDR2 FNYEAQ. This CDR3 has 15 amino acids. The CDR3 loop reads CASSPGTAYSGELFF.

The J gene is TRBJ2-5, the V gene TRBV18; TCRdb lists TRBD2, though no DNA is available to test this call. The germline V gene encodes CDR1 KGHSH and CDR2 LQKENI. This CDR3 has 13 residues. The CDR3 spells CASSPGLQETQYF.

The rearrangement uses TRBV6-4 and TRBJ2-2. Germline V gene data show CDR1 as MRHNA and CDR2 as SNTAGT. The CDR3 extends over 14 amino acids. This CDR3 reads CASSEGFDTGELFF.

This chain uses TRBV3-1 with TRBJ2-3; as DNA is missing, the TRBD2 call by TCRdb cannot be tested. There are 13 residues in the CDR3. The V gene's germline CDR1 is LGHDT and CDR2 YNNKEL (reference sequence). CDR3 protein: CASSPPNSDTQYF.

V and J are TRBV6-2 or TRBV6-3 and TRBJ2-3; the D call of TRBD2 rests on TCRdb alone, since no DNA is present to check it. Germline V gene sequence: CDR1 MNHEY, CDR2 SVGEGT. The CDR3 is 15 amino acids. The CDR3 is CASSYSGGVTDTQYF.

The rearrangement uses TRBV3-1 and TRBJ1-2; the TCRdb call, TRBD1, lacks DNA for checking. The CDR3 spans 13 residues. The V gene's germline CDR1 is LGHDT and CDR2 YNNKEL (reference sequence). CDR3 region: CASSLRTGFGYTF.

The chain combines TRBV7-3 with TRBJ2-5; TCRdb outputs TRBD1, but without DNA this stays unchecked. This CDR3 is 14 amino acids long. Germline CDR1 reads SGHTA; CDR2 reads FQGTGA. CDR3 region: CASSFGTGGETQYF.

The chain has TRBV4-3 and TRBJ2-1; no DNA is available, so the TRBD2 call from TCRdb remains unchecked. The CDR3 runs to 15 residues. Germline lookup yields CDR1 LGHNA and CDR2 YSLEER. CDR3 protein: CASSQDGRLGNEQFF.

The rearrangement uses TRBV3-1 and TRBJ2-5; TCRdb names TRBD1, which stays unverified in the absence of DNA. Germline V gene sequence: CDR1 LGHDT, CDR2 YNNKEL (reference sequence). The CDR3 runs to 14 residues. This chain's CDR3 is CASRPDTDGEAQYF.

This chain links TRBV11-2 with TRBJ2-1; there is no DNA to check the TCRdb D call of TRBD1. Looked up from germline, CDR1 is SGHAT and CDR2 is FQNNGV. This CDR3 has 11 amino acids. CDR3 in amino acids: CAILSSGEQFF.

The chain recombines TRBV12-3 or TRBV12-4 with TRBJ1-1; as DNA is missing, the TRBD1 call by TCRdb cannot be tested. The CDR3 is made up of 15 amino acids. CDR3: CASSPRTEMNTEAFF.

The V and J genes are TRBV27 and TRBJ2-2; absent DNA, TCRdb's TRBD2 call cannot be checked. CDR3 length equals 16 residues. Looked up from germline, CDR1 is MNHEY and CDR2 is SMNVEV (reference sequence). CDR3 region: CASSLEGGIITGELFF.

The chain is built from TRBV12-3 or TRBV12-4 and TRBJ2-5; TCRdb selects TRBD1, and the lack of DNA leaves this call unchecked. This CDR3 contains 15 residues. CDR3 protein: CASSPTRAGEETQYF.

The chain has TRBV7-6 and TRBJ1-1. Per the germline V gene, CDR1 is SGHVS and CDR2 is FNYEAQ. The CDR3 is 13 residues long. This CDR3 is CASSLTGVTEAFF.

This CDR3 is CSARDGQGNYGYTF. The J gene is TRBJ1-2, the V gene TRBV20-1; TCRdb designates TRBD1, a call that cannot be tested without DNA. The CDR3 loop spans 14 amino acids. Germline CDR1 and CDR2: DFQATT and SNEGSKA (reference sequence).

The J gene is TRBJ2-7, the V gene TRBV9; the D call of TRBD1 rests on TCRdb alone, since no DNA is present to check it. This CDR3 has 15 amino acids. The germline CDR1 and CDR2 sequences are SGDLS and YYNGEE. The CDR3 here is CASSVSGQWSYEQYF.

This chain uses TRBV19 with TRBJ1-1. Looked up from germline, CDR1 is LNHDA and CDR2 is SQIVND (reference sequence). The CDR3 has 15 amino acids. The CDR3 sequence is CASLGLAGSGTEAFF.

The rearrangement links TRBV5-1 to TRBJ2-7; TCRdb outputs TRBD1, but without DNA this stays unchecked. Germline V lookup: CDR1 SGHRS, CDR2 YFSETQ. The CDR3 spans 15 residues. CDR3 sequence: CASSPTGHIYYEQYF.

The V call is TRBV20-1, the J call TRBJ1-2; with no DNA, the TCRdb D assignment of TRBD1 cannot be verified. Germline CDR1 is DFQATT and CDR2 is SNEGSKA (reference sequence). The CDR3 consists of 16 residues. CDR3 sequence reads: CSAMGGQATLNYGYTF.

The chain combines TRBV6-6 with TRBJ1-1; TCRdb outputs TRBD1, but without DNA this stays unchecked. Germline values: CDR1 MNHNY, CDR2 SVGAGI (reference sequence). The CDR3 has 13 residues. The CDR3 sequence is CASSGASYTEAFF.

The chain is built from TRBV7-9 and TRBJ2-5; TCRdb's D call, TRBD1, is unchecked because there is no DNA. CDR3 length equals 17 residues. The V gene's germline CDR1 is SEHNR and CDR2 FQNEAQ (reference sequence). CDR3 sequence: CASSAYPRDIEQETQYF.

V and J are TRBV12-3 or TRBV12-4 and TRBJ2-7. The CDR3 is 13 residues long. The CDR3 spells CASSLGPTYEQYF.

V and J are TRBV5-1 and TRBJ2-7. The CDR3 spans 12 residues. Germline V lookup: CDR1 SGHRS, CDR2 YFSETQ. The CDR3 sequence: CASSLVGNEQYF.